These 17 T cell receptor beta chains came from one sample sequenced in a study of early T cells in non-severe SARS-CoV-2 infection. TCRdb re-called the 5' RACE reads with MiXCR, one entry per CDR3 protein. The table shows over 50,000 distinct CDR3 sequences, with roughly 8% occurring only once. Sequenced sample: whole blood. Source of these receptors: an adult who was a healthcare worker with PCR-confirmed SARS-CoV-2 infection or an uninfected control (not recorded which).

The chain carries TRBV29-1 and TRBJ2-3; maybe TRBD2 (6 bases). The CDR3 totals 14 residues. The germline V gene encodes CDR1 SQVTM and CDR2 ANQGSEA. V was clipped by 3 bases and J by 4 bases, with 14 bases between them. CDR3 sequence: CSVEGGVAADTQYF. The CDR3 DNA sequence: TGCAGCGTTGAGGGTGGGGTAGCGGCAGATACGCAGTATTTT.

This clonotype appeared many times. J is TRBJ2-1 and V is TRBV20-1; 8 bases agree with TRBD2. This CDR3 has 15 residues. The V and J ends lost 2 bases and 10 bases, in that order; junction bases with no gene match: 13. Germline assignment: CDR1 DFQATT and CDR2 SNEGSKA (reference sequence). CDR3 coding DNA: TGCAGTGCTAGAAGAAGGGTAAGCGGGAGAAGCGAGCAGTTCTTC. Translating gives CSARRRVSGRSEQFF.

This clonotype was counted many times. In DNA form, the CDR3 reads TGTGCCACCGGGACAGGCTACAATGAGCAGTTCTTC. It specifies CATGTGYNEQFF. The rearrangement links TRBV24-1 to TRBJ2-1; 8 positions agree with TRBD1. This CDR3 is built from 12 residues. From germline, CDR1 is KGHDR and CDR2 SFDVKD. V lost 9 bases to trimming and J lost 3 bases; unmatched junction nucleotides: 0.

A remark on this clonotype: Here the CDR3 omits its conserved ending phenylalanine or tryptophan, so a read error is the likely source. The chain recombines TRBV20-1 with TRBJ1-2; 9 positions match TRBD1. CDR3 size: 12 residues. The junction had 3 bases not matched to a gene; V was cut back by 6 bases and J by 4 bases. Germline CDR1 DFQATT, CDR2 SNEGSKA (reference sequence). CDR3 residues: CSAAGQGYGYTS. Written as DNA, the CDR3 is TGCAGTGCGGCGGGACAGGGCTATGGCTACACCTCC.

A few counts support this clonotype. The rearrangement links TRBV11-2 to TRBJ2-5; TRBD1 might be the D (6 bases). V was trimmed by 4 bases and J by 2 bases, leaving 14 bases between them. The CDR3 has 15 amino acids. Germline V CDR1 and CDR2: SGHAT, FQNNGV. CDR3 sequence: CASSSWQGRQETQYF. CDR3 nucleotides: TGTGCCAGCAGCTCGTGGCAGGGGCGGCAAGAGACCCAGTACTTC.

The V call is TRBV28, the J call TRBJ2-5; 11 positions match TRBD2. The CDR3 totals 17 residues. Germline V gene data show CDR1 as MDHEN and CDR2 as SYDVKM. Unmatched junction bases numbered 9, after V lost 4 bases and J lost 2 bases. The CDR3 region is CASSSLLAGVIQETQYF. In DNA, the CDR3 is TGTGCCAGCAGTTCCCTACTAGCGGGAGTCATTCAAGAGACCCAGTACTTC.

Ten or more counts support this clonotype. V is TRBV12-3 or TRBV12-4 and J is TRBJ2-4; D ambiguous. This CDR3 has 15 amino acids. Trimming took 4 bases from V and 0 from J, leaving 10 bases between them. This CDR3 reads CASSWQKAAKNIQYF. The CDR3 DNA is TGTGCCAGCAGTTGGCAGAAGGCAGCCAAAAACATTCAGTACTTC.

This clonotype has at least ten counts. The chain joins TRBV12-3 or TRBV12-4 to TRBJ2-2; D is uncertain. The ends were cut back, 4 bases at V and 8 bases at J, with 5 bases in the middle. The length of the CDR3 is 11 residues. The CDR3 here is CASSSAGELFF. The CDR3, as DNA: TGTGCCAGCAGTTCAGCTGGGGAGCTGTTTTTT.

The chain links TRBV6-5 to TRBJ2-7; no reliable D call. The CDR3 runs to 14 residues. Looked up from germline, CDR1 is MNHEY and CDR2 is SVGAGI. V lost 5 bases, J lost 3 bases, and 14 bases lay in between. CDR3 loop: CASSPLDRFYEQYF. CDR3 bases: TGTGCCAGCAGTCCCTTAGACCGATTCTACGAGCAGTACTTC.

The chain links TRBV20-1 to TRBJ1-5; weak D call: TRBD1 (5 bases). The V and J ends lost 1 base and 2 bases respectively, with 12 bases between them. Germline V gene lookup returns CDR1 DFQATT and CDR2 SNEGSKA (reference sequence). The CDR3 runs to 15 residues. The CDR3 is CSARVGGLGNQPQHF. DNA of the CDR3: TGCAGTGCTAGAGTGGGGGGATTGGGCAATCAGCCCCAGCATTTT.

This clonotype was picked up many times. The rearrangement joins TRBV27 to TRBJ2-1; D is unresolved. The V gene's germline CDR1 is MNHEY and CDR2 SMNVEV (reference sequence). The CDR3 loop spans 12 amino acids. Trimming cost V 5 bases and J 7 bases, with 9 bases left between them. CDR3 nucleotides: TGTGCCAGCAGTCCAATATCGAATGAGCAGTTCTTC. Protein product: CASSPISNEQFF.

On this clonotype: With a much larger clone just one base away, this may be a read error. The V gene is TRBV4-3, the J gene TRBJ2-6; possible D gene TRBD1, 5 bases. CDR3 length equals 17 residues. Germline V CDR1 and CDR2: LGHNA, YSLEER. CDR3 region: CASSQWALSSGANALTF. CDR3 sequence (DNA): TGCGCCAGCAGCCAATGGGCCTTGTCCTCTGGGGCCAACGCCCTGACTTTC.

This clonotype was seen repeatedly, ten times or more. The J gene is TRBJ1-2, the V gene TRBV7-9; D uncertain. V was pared by 1 base and J by 4 bases, with 4 bases between. Germline V gene data show CDR1 as SEHNR and CDR2 as FQNEAQ (reference sequence). The CDR3 is made up of 12 amino acids. The CDR3 protein is CASSLDAYGYTF. CDR3 in DNA: TGTGCCAGCAGCTTAGACGCCTATGGCTACACCTTC.

At least ten counts were recorded for this clonotype. V gene TRBV5-5 combines with J gene TRBJ2-3; 9 bases map to TRBD1. In germline, CDR1 is SGHKS, CDR2 YYEKEE (reference sequence). V gave up 0 bases and J gave up 8 bases; unmatched junction bases: 10. The CDR3 sequence is 16 residues long. The CDR3 nucleotides read TGTGCCAGCAGCTTGGGGGCCGGGACAGGGCGTGGTACGCAGTATTTT. Protein sequence: CASSLGAGTGRGTQYF.

This clonotype showed up many times. The chain joins TRBV4-2 to TRBJ2-5; TRBD1 might be the D (6 bases). The germline gives CDR1 LGHNA, CDR2 YNFKEQ. V was shortened by 0 bases and J by 5 bases, with 10 bases between the two germline ends. This CDR3 contains 14 residues. CDR3 in DNA: TGTGCCAGCAGCCAAGACAGGGGAAGCGAGACCCAGTACTTC. Its translation is CASSQDRGSETQYF.

The chain combines TRBV5-1 with TRBJ2-1; 11 bases align to TRBD1. CDR1 SGHRS and CDR2 YFSETQ come from the germline V gene. The CDR3 is 15 residues long. The junction had 4 bases not matched to a gene; V was cut back by 5 bases and J by 3 bases. The DNA for the CDR3 is TGCGCCAGCAGGGAAGGGACAGGGGGCTACAATGAGCAGTTCTTC. It specifies CASREGTGGYNEQFF.

V gene TRBV9 combines with J gene TRBJ2-3; 7 bases align to TRBD2. Germline assignment: CDR1 SGDLS and CDR2 YYNGEE. The V gene end was trimmed by 3 bases and the J gene end by 0 bases; junction bases not matched to a gene: 7. The CDR3 has 16 amino acids. The CDR3 reads CASSARDYQSTDTQYF. As DNA, the CDR3 is TGTGCCAGCAGCGCCCGGGACTACCAAAGCACAGATACGCAGTATTTT.